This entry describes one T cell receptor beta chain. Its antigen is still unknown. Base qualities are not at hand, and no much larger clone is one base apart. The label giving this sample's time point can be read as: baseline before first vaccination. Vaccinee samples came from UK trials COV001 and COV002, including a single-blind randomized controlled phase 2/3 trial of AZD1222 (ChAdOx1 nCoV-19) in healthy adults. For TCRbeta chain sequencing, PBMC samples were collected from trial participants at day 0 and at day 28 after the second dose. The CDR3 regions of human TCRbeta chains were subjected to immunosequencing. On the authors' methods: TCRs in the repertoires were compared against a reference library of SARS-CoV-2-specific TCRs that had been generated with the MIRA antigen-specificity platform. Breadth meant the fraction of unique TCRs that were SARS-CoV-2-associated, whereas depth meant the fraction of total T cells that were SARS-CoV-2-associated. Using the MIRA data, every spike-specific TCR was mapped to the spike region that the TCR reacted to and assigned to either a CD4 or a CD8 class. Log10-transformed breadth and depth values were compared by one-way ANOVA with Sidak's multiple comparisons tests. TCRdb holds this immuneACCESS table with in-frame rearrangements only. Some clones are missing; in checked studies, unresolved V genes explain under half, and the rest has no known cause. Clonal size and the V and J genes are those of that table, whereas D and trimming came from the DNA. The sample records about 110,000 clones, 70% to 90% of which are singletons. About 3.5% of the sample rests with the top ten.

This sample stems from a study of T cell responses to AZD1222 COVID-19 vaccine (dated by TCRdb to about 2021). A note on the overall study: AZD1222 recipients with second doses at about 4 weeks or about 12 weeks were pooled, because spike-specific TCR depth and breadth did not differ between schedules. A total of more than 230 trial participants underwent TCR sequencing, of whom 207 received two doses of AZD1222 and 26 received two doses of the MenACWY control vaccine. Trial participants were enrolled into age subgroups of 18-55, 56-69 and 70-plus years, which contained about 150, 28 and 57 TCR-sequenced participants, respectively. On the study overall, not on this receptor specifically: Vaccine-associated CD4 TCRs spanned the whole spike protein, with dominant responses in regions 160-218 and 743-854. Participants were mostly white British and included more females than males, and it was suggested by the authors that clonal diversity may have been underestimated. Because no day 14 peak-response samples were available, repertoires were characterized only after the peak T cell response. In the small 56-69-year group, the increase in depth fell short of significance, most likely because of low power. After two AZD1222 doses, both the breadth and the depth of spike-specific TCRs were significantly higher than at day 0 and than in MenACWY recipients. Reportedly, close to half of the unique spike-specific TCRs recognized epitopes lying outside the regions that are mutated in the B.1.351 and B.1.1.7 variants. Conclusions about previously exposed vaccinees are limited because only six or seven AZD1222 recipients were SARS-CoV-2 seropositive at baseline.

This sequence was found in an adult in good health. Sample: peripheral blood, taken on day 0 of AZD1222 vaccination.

The CDR3 region has the sequence CASRSTSGDEQYF. The nucleotide sequence is given as TGTGCCAGCAGGTCGACTAGCGGGGACGAGCAGTACTTC. This chain joins TRBV3-1 (or the pseudogene TRBV3-2) to TRBJ2-7; TRBD2 fits 11 bases in the junction. Germline trimming amounts to 6 bases on V and 5 bases on J, with 3 as the count of junction bases outside the gene matches. CDR1 and CDR2 were assigned from the germline V gene (reference sequence) as LGHDT and YNNKEL. The CDR3 has 13 amino acids, counting the end cysteine and phenylalanine. The entry retains the CDR3 DNA only, 39 bases that are in frame from base 1.